Listed below are T cell receptor beta chains from one sample, sequenced in a study of cytomegalovirus exposure and HLA in healthy donors. Sequenced by immunoSEQ multiplex PCR; TCRdb stores in-frame clones only, minus some. The sample holds around 150,000 clones; approximately 85% are singletons and the top ten take 6% to 6.5%. Sequenced sample: PBMCs. These receptors all stem from a man in his forties or fifties in good health and CMV-seropositive. Both conserved end residues are part of each CDR3. A D gene is named only where the DNA matches it firmly. Clone size is given for some rows only: seen once, a few or many times, or a class if the clone is expanded.

d_gene: TRBD1
v_gene: TRBV29-1
abundance: -
j_gene: TRBJ2-2
len: 15
CDR3aa: CSVAGTGENTGELFF
CDR3nt: TGCAGCGTAGCCGGGACAGGGGAAAACACCGGGGAGCTGTTTTTT

d_gene: -
v_gene: TRBV29-1
abundance: -
j_gene: TRBJ1-1
len: 13
CDR3aa: CSVGGGTNTEAFF
CDR3nt: TGCAGCGTTGGGGGCGGAACGAACACTGAAGCTTTCTTT

d_gene: TRBD2
v_gene: TRBV11-2
abundance: -
j_gene: TRBJ2-1
len: 17
CDR3aa: CASRLGLAGGSSREQFF
CDR3nt: TGTGCCAGCAGATTGGGACTAGCGGGGGGATCCTCGCGTGAGCAGTTCTTC

d_gene: TRBD2
v_gene: TRBV6-6
abundance: -
j_gene: TRBJ2-1
len: 16
CDR3aa: CASSYSAGGGYNEQFF
CDR3nt: TGTGCCAGCAGTTACTCGGCGGGAGGGGGGTACAATGAGCAGTTCTTC

d_gene: -
v_gene: TRBV5-1
abundance: -
j_gene: TRBJ2-2
len: 17
CDR3aa: CASSFPNSGANTGELFF
CDR3nt: TGCGCCAGCAGCTTCCCGAATTCAGGGGCGAACACCGGGGAGCTGTTTTTT

d_gene: -
v_gene: TRBV6-1
abundance: -
j_gene: TRBJ2-2
len: 16
CDR3aa: CASSEKEGWDTGELFF
CDR3nt: TGTGCCAGCAGTGAAAAGGAGGGTTGGGACACCGGGGAGCTGTTTTTT

d_gene: TRBD2
v_gene: TRBV9
abundance: -
j_gene: TRBJ2-1
len: 16
CDR3aa: CASSVVGLAGPSEQFF
CDR3nt: TGTGCCAGCAGCGTAGTTGGGCTAGCGGGACCTAGTGAGCAGTTCTTC

d_gene: TRBD1
v_gene: TRBV27
abundance: -
j_gene: TRBJ1-4
len: 15
CDR3aa: CASSLSPGQGEKLFF
CDR3nt: TGTGCCAGCAGTTTATCTCCCGGACAGGGTGAAAAACTGTTTTTT

d_gene: TRBD1
v_gene: TRBV5-8
abundance: -
j_gene: TRBJ1-5
len: 15
CDR3aa: CASGTGMESNQPQHF
CDR3nt: TGTGCCAGCGGGACAGGGATGGAAAGCAATCAGCCCCAGCATTTT

d_gene: -
v_gene: TRBV28
abundance: once
j_gene: TRBJ1-5
len: 16
CDR3aa: CASSRPRGAGNQPQHF
CDR3nt: TGTGCCAGCAGTCGCCCCCGGGGGGCAGGCAATCAGCCCCAGCATTTT

d_gene: -
v_gene: TRBV5-4
abundance: -
j_gene: TRBJ2-7
len: 15
CDR3aa: CASSLAGASSYEQYF
CDR3nt: TGTGCCAGCAGCTTGGCAGGGGCTTCGTCCTACGAGCAGTACTTC

d_gene: TRBD1
v_gene: TRBV18
abundance: once
j_gene: TRBJ1-3
len: 16
CDR3aa: CASSPTTGGSGNTIYF
CDR3nt: TGTGCCAGCTCACCCACGACAGGGGGCTCTGGAAACACCATATATTTT

d_gene: TRBD2
v_gene: TRBV18
abundance: -
j_gene: TRBJ2-5
len: 17
CDR3aa: CASSPTSGYSIKETQYF
CDR3nt: TGTGCCAGCTCCCCGACTAGCGGCTATTCTATAAAAGAGACCCAGTACTTC

d_gene: TRBD2
v_gene: TRBV4-2
abundance: -
j_gene: TRBJ2-1
len: 16
CDR3aa: CASSQPRGEGLNEQFF
CDR3nt: TGTGCCAGCAGCCAACCCCGGGGGGAAGGGTTAAATGAGCAGTTCTTC

d_gene: -
v_gene: TRBV28
abundance: -
j_gene: TRBJ1-5
len: 15
CDR3aa: CASTLPGSPRQPQHF
CDR3nt: TGTGCCAGCACCCTCCCCGGGTCCCCGAGGCAGCCCCAGCATTTT

d_gene: -
v_gene: TRBV28
abundance: -
j_gene: TRBJ1-1
len: 16
CDR3aa: CASSSGSASQNTEAFF
CDR3nt: TGTGCCAGCAGTTCGGGGTCGGCTTCTCAGAACACTGAAGCTTTCTTT

d_gene: TRBD1
v_gene: TRBV29-1
abundance: -
j_gene: TRBJ2-5
len: 13
CDR3aa: CSVRQGSEETQYF
CDR3nt: TGCAGCGTGAGACAGGGGTCAGAAGAGACCCAGTACTTC

d_gene: -
v_gene: TRBV4-1
abundance: -
j_gene: TRBJ2-1
len: 15
CDR3aa: CASSDDAGIYNEQFF
CDR3nt: TGCGCCAGCAGCGACGACGCGGGAATCTACAATGAGCAGTTCTTC

d_gene: -
v_gene: TRBV7-2
abundance: -
j_gene: TRBJ2-1
len: 13
CDR3aa: CASSPRRRDEQFF
CDR3nt: TGTGCCAGCAGCCCCCGCAGGCGGGATGAGCAGTTCTTC

d_gene: TRBD2
v_gene: TRBV10-3
abundance: -
j_gene: TRBJ2-7
len: 14
CDR3aa: CAISESTSGYEQYF
CDR3nt: TGTGCCATCAGTGAGTCTACTAGCGGCTACGAGCAGTACTTC

d_gene: TRBD2
v_gene: TRBV11-3
abundance: few
j_gene: TRBJ2-2
len: 16
CDR3aa: CASSLGAGVSVGELFF
CDR3nt: TGTGCCAGCAGCTTAGGGGCGGGAGTTTCGGTCGGGGAGCTGTTTTTT

d_gene: TRBD1
v_gene: TRBV6-1
abundance: few
j_gene: TRBJ1-5
len: 14
CDR3aa: CASSGDRFEQPQHF
CDR3nt: TGTGCCAGCAGTGGGGACAGGTTCGAACAGCCCCAGCATTTT

d_gene: TRBD1
v_gene: TRBV5-1
abundance: -
j_gene: TRBJ2-5
len: 14
CDR3aa: CASSSGQVLETQYF
CDR3nt: TGCGCCAGCAGCTCAGGACAGGTCCTCGAGACCCAGTACTTC

d_gene: -
v_gene: TRBV15
abundance: -
j_gene: TRBJ1-5
len: 13
CDR3aa: CATSLVSNQPQHF
CDR3nt: TGTGCCACCAGCCTCGTTAGCAATCAGCCCCAGCATTTT

d_gene: TRBD1
v_gene: TRBV11-2
abundance: -
j_gene: TRBJ1-1
len: 15
CDR3aa: CASSFSGQGASEAFF
CDR3nt: TGTGCCAGCAGCTTCTCGGGACAGGGGGCGTCTGAAGCTTTCTTT

d_gene: -
v_gene: TRBV5-4
abundance: -
j_gene: TRBJ1-2
len: 14
CDR3aa: CASSLKGRRLGYTF
CDR3nt: TGTGCCAGCAGCTTGAAGGGTCGGAGGCTTGGCTACACCTTC

d_gene: TRBD2
v_gene: TRBV28
abundance: -
j_gene: TRBJ2-3
len: 14
CDR3aa: CASRSGVSTDTQYF
CDR3nt: TGTGCCAGCAGGAGCGGGGTTAGCACAGATACGCAGTATTTT